One and the same sample provided the 28 T cell receptor beta chains below, sequenced in a study of T cells in Graves' hyperthyroidism and ophthalmopathy. RNA transcripts yielded amplified TCR beta CDR3 regions. The study used the HTBI primer set for a first-round RT-PCR of the TCR CDR3. Using its own MiXCR run on the multiplex PCR reads, TCRdb lists one record per CDR3 protein. Among roughly 700,000 distinct CDR3 sequences, approximately 15% were seen once, and the ten largest hold approximately 10%. Sequenced sample: blood. The origin of the receptors is a woman under 30 with Graves' hyperthyroidism.

This clonotype was seen repeatedly, ten times or more. The chain has TRBV7-8 and TRBJ1-2; the D gene is possibly TRBD1 (6 bases). V lost 1 base and J 9 bases, leaving 18 bases between the germline ends. Germline-derived CDR1 and CDR2 are SGHVS and FQNEAQ. This CDR3 spans 15 amino acids. The CDR3 loop is CASSLVLGGISRYTF. In DNA form, the CDR3 reads TGTGCCAGCAGCTTAGTATTGGGGGGCATATCGCGCTACACCTTC.

This clonotype has only a few counts. V is TRBV6-2 or TRBV6-3 and J is TRBJ2-5, with D possibly being TRBD2 (6 bases). This CDR3 comprises 11 residues. Germline CDR1 reads MNHEY; CDR2 reads SVGEGT. CDR3 coding DNA: TGTGCGTCGCTAGCGCGGGGGACCCAGTACTTC. Translation: CASLARGTQYF.

V gene TRBV19 combines with J gene TRBJ1-4; 8 bases line up with TRBD1. This CDR3 contains 16 residues. Germline V gene sequence: CDR1 LNHDA, CDR2 SQIVND (reference sequence). Trimming cost V 5 bases and J 2 bases; bases outside gene matches: 7. The CDR3 reads CASSRRTGWTNEKLFF. The CDR3 nucleotides read TGTGCCAGTAGTCGAAGGACAGGGTGGACTAATGAAAAACTGTTTTTT.

This clonotype was seen only a few times. The chain combines TRBV4-3 with TRBJ2-3; D is ambiguous. Germline loops: CDR1 LGHNA, CDR2 YSLEER. Trimming pared 0 bases from V and 2 bases from J, leaving 18 bases between. The CDR3 runs 18 residues. The CDR3 sequence is CASSQDEVNGLHTDTQYF. CDR3 sequence (DNA): TGCGCCAGCAGCCAAGATGAAGTTAATGGCTTACACACAGATACGCAGTATTTT.

This clonotype was observed a few times. This chain joins TRBV16 and TRBJ2-7; 8 bases are shared with TRBD2. The V and J ends lost 4 bases and 5 bases, in that order; junction bases with no gene match: 7. This CDR3 has 14 residues. Looked up from germline, CDR1 is KGHSY and CDR2 is FQNENV. DNA for the CDR3: TGTGCCAGCAGCCCCCATAGCGGGGTCGACGAGCAGTACTTC. As protein: CASSPHSGVDEQYF.

This clonotype was picked up many times. The gene calls are TRBV4-1 and TRBJ1-5, with D perhaps TRBD1 (5 bases). The ends were cut back, 4 bases at V and 7 bases at J, with 14 bases in the middle. The CDR3 is 14 residues long. Germline V CDR1 and CDR2: MGHRA, YSYEKL. The CDR3 region has the DNA TGCGCCAGCAGCCGATGGGACGGGGTGCAGCCCCAGCATTTT. The encoded protein is CASSRWDGVQPQHF.

The genes are TRBV10-1 and TRBJ2-3; no clear D gene. This CDR3 spans 15 amino acids. CDR1 is WNHNN, CDR2 SYGVQD, per germline (reference sequence). V lost 2 bases and J 2 bases, leaving 11 bases between the germline ends. CDR3 residues: CASSEGNTYTDTQYF. The CDR3 DNA follows: TGCGCCAGCAGTGAGGGGAACACTTACACAGATACGCAGTATTTT.

This clonotype has ten or more counts. The chain employs TRBV18 and TRBJ2-1; maybe TRBD1 (6 bases). The CDR3 loop spans 12 amino acids. Trimming took off 7 bases at V and 4 bases at J, with 8 bases between the two ends. The germline gives CDR1 KGHSH, CDR2 LQKENI. CDR3: CASLDSYNEQFF. The CDR3 DNA sequence: TGTGCCAGCTTGGACAGTTACAATGAGCAGTTCTTC.

The chain joins TRBV19 to TRBJ1-1, with 8 bases fitting TRBD1. Germline CDR1 and CDR2: LNHDA and SQIVND (reference sequence). The CDR3 has 13 amino acids. The J segment lost 8 bases and the V segment lost 5 bases, leaving 7 bases of the junction unmatched. The CDR3: CASSPLGDREAFF. For the CDR3, the DNA is TGTGCCAGTAGTCCTCTTGGGGACAGGGAAGCTTTCTTT.

This clonotype was recorded a few times. The CDR3 loop reads CASSFGRGDYGYTF. The CDR3 bases are TGTGCCAGCAGTTTTGGCAGGGGGGACTATGGCTACACCTTC. The chain employs TRBV28 and TRBJ1-2, with TRBD1 identical over 7 bases. The junction had 4 bases not matched to a gene; V was cut back by 3 bases and J by 3 bases. Germline V CDR1 and CDR2: MDHEN, SYDVKM. The CDR3 length is 14 residues.

A note on this clonotype: A single base separates this from a much larger clone, so it may be a read error. The genes are TRBV27 and TRBJ1-5; D not resolved. This CDR3 has 16 residues. Germline V CDR1 and CDR2: MNHEY, SMNVEV (reference sequence). CDR3 in DNA: TGTGCCAGCAGTTTATCGGCAGAAGTTAGCGATCAGCCCCAGCATTTT. It codes for CASSLSAEVSDQPQHF.

This clonotype was seen ten or more times. This chain links TRBV2 with TRBJ2-3; TRBD2 might be the D (6 bases). Germline CDR1 reads SNHLY; CDR2 reads FYNNEI. The CDR3 has 14 residues. V was cut by 3 bases and J by 2 bases, with 9 bases left in between. The CDR3 loop is CASSEGLNTDTQYF. CDR3 DNA sequence: TGTGCCAGCAGTGAGGGACTCAACACAGATACGCAGTATTTT.

In its sample, this clonotype was seen many times. The V gene is TRBV5-1, the J gene TRBJ2-5; 8 nucleotides line up with TRBD1. This CDR3 spans 15 amino acids. Germline assignment: CDR1 SGHRS and CDR2 YFSETQ. The V and J ends lost 1 base and 5 bases, in that order; junction bases with no gene match: 7. CDR3 nucleotide sequence: TGCGCCAGCAGCTTGACAGGGGGTAGTTGGGAGACCCAGTACTTC. Amino acids: CASSLTGGSWETQYF.

This clonotype was observed many times. The V and J genes are TRBV28 and TRBJ2-7; no definite D call. Trimming took off 7 bases at V and 5 bases at J, with 15 bases between the two ends. The CDR3 has 13 residues. CDR1 MDHEN and CDR2 SYDVKM come from the germline V gene. The DNA for the CDR3 is TGTGCCAGCAACGCTTGGGTATCCGACGAGCAGTACTTC. It translates to CASNAWVSDEQYF.

This clonotype was recorded many times. This chain joins TRBV27 and TRBJ2-1; D is possibly TRBD1 (5 bases). The CDR3 loop spans 15 amino acids. Per germline, CDR1 MNHEY and CDR2 SMNVEV (reference sequence). The ends were cut back, 5 bases at V and 0 bases at J, with 11 bases in the middle. The CDR3 sequence is CASSKGQGSYNEQFF. In DNA, the CDR3 is TGTGCCAGCAGTAAGGGTCAGGGCTCCTACAATGAGCAGTTCTTC.

This clonotype was picked up many times. The gene calls are TRBV11-2 and TRBJ2-1, with D perhaps matching TRBD1 (6 bases). The V gene's germline CDR1 is SGHAT and CDR2 FQNNGV. V was cut by 2 bases and J by 7 bases, with 12 bases left in between. CDR3 length: 14 residues. The CDR3 region is CASSLWDQGNEQFF. The CDR3 DNA reads as TGTGCCAGCAGCTTATGGGACCAGGGGAATGAGCAGTTCTTC.

The chain combines TRBV7-9 with TRBJ2-3; the D is unclear. The length of the CDR3 is 14 residues. Trimming stripped 3 bases from V and 4 bases from J, with 11 bases between. CDR1 and CDR2 (germline): SEHNR, FQNEAQ (reference sequence). CDR3 loop: CASSLETAPDTQYF. As DNA, the CDR3 is TGTGCCAGCAGCTTGGAGACTGCGCCAGATACGCAGTATTTT.

There are many counts of this clonotype. This chain uses TRBV3-1 with TRBJ2-7; 12 nucleotides match TRBD2. The CDR3 runs 18 residues. The germline V gene has CDR1 LGHDT and CDR2 YNNKEL (reference sequence). V lost 4 bases to trimming and J lost 3 bases; unmatched junction nucleotides: 13. CDR3 residues: CASSRLLTSGSWVYEQYF. In DNA, the CDR3 is TGTGCCAGCAGCCGCCTCCTGACTAGCGGGAGTTGGGTCTACGAGCAGTACTTC.

This clonotype has ten or more counts. V usage is TRBV29-1 and J usage is TRBJ2-1; 10 nucleotides match TRBD2. Trimming cost V 7 bases and J 7 bases; bases outside gene matches: 7. Germline V gene sequence: CDR1 SQVTM, CDR2 ANQGSEA. The CDR3 is 13 amino acids. CDR3: CSGQLAGWNEQFF. CDR3 bases: TGCAGCGGTCAACTAGCGGGATGGAATGAGCAGTTCTTC.

Ten or more counts support this clonotype. V and J are TRBV3-1 and TRBJ2-5, with unresolved D. V was clipped by 0 bases and J by 5 bases, with 10 bases between them. Looked up from germline, CDR1 is LGHDT and CDR2 is YNNKEL (reference sequence). This CDR3 region has 14 residues. As DNA, the CDR3 is TGTGCCAGCAGCCAAGATATTGGTCCCGAGACCCAGTACTTC. This gives the protein CASSQDIGPETQYF.

The chain links TRBV18 to TRBJ1-4, with D possibly matching TRBD1 (6 bases). Between the trimmed V and J ends, which lost 2 bases and 2 bases, there was a span of 12 bases. This CDR3 is built from 16 residues. Germline CDR1 and CDR2: KGHSH and LQKENI. CDR3 nucleotide sequence: TGTGCCAGCTCACCAGTGGTCGGACAGACTAATGAAAAACTGTTTTTT. This sequence encodes CASSPVVGQTNEKLFF.

This clonotype was recorded many times. V and J are TRBV12-3 or TRBV12-4 and TRBJ1-1; D ambiguous. The CDR3 has 12 amino acids. Trimming shortened V by 5 bases and J by 3 bases, and 7 bases separated the two germline ends. The DNA of the CDR3 is TGTGCCAGCAGTCCAGGCCACACTGAAGCTTTCTTT. Translating it yields CASSPGHTEAFF.

The gene calls are TRBV6-5 and TRBJ1-4; D unresolved. The V gene lost 2 bases and the J gene lost 5 bases, with 12 bases spanning the gap. This CDR3 contains 15 residues. Germline-derived CDR1 and CDR2 are MNHEY and SVGAGI. CDR3 coding DNA: TGTGCCAGCAGTTACGTAGGATCCGGGAATGAAAAACTGTTTTTT. This codes for CASSYVGSGNEKLFF.

This clonotype was counted at least ten times. The chain uses TRBV20-1 and TRBJ1-2, with 8 bases fitting TRBD1. V dropped 3 bases and J dropped 7; count of bases not matched to a gene: 10. Per the germline V gene, CDR1 is DFQATT and CDR2 is SNEGSKA (reference sequence). The CDR3 contains 14 residues. The CDR3 protein is CSASPDRGSSGYTF. DNA for the CDR3: TGCAGTGCTAGCCCCGACAGGGGAAGCAGTGGCTACACCTTC.

This clonotype was observed at least ten times. The gene calls are TRBV12-3 or TRBV12-4 and TRBJ2-5; 9 nucleotides match TRBD2. The junction had 8 bases not matched to a gene; V was cut back by 3 bases and J by 0 bases. CDR3 length: 17 amino acids. CDR3 region: CASSLLAGGPHQETQYF. The CDR3 DNA reads as TGTGCCAGCAGTTTGTTGGCGGGAGGGCCACACCAAGAGACCCAGTACTTC.

This clonotype was observed a single time. The chain employs TRBV6-1 and TRBJ2-7, with 8 bases matching TRBD2. CDR3 length equals 14 residues. J gave up 5 bases and V 10 bases, and 13 bases lay outside the gene matches. Germline CDR1 MNHNS, CDR2 SASEGT. CDR3 region: CATGGAGLDHEQYF. CDR3 sequence (DNA): TGTGCCACCGGGGGGGCGGGACTAGACCACGAGCAGTACTTC.

Many counts were recorded for this clonotype. This rearrangement joins TRBV27 to TRBJ2-7, with 8 positions matching TRBD1. Germline lookup yields CDR1 MNHEY and CDR2 SMNVEV (reference sequence). V shed 6 bases, J shed 4 bases, and the junction held 8 bases outside the gene matches. There are 14 residues in the CDR3. The chain's CDR3 is CASSYGQGTYEQYF. In DNA, the CDR3 is TGTGCCAGCAGCTACGGACAGGGCACTTACGAGCAGTACTTC.

This clonotype appeared many times. J is TRBJ2-3 and V is TRBV29-1; D not resolved. CDR3 size: 13 residues. CDR1 SQVTM and CDR2 ANQGSEA come from the germline V gene. V was pared by 4 bases and J by 0 bases, with 8 bases between. CDR3 loop: CSVAELSTDTQYF. The CDR3 DNA is TGCAGCGTTGCGGAACTAAGCACAGATACGCAGTATTTT.